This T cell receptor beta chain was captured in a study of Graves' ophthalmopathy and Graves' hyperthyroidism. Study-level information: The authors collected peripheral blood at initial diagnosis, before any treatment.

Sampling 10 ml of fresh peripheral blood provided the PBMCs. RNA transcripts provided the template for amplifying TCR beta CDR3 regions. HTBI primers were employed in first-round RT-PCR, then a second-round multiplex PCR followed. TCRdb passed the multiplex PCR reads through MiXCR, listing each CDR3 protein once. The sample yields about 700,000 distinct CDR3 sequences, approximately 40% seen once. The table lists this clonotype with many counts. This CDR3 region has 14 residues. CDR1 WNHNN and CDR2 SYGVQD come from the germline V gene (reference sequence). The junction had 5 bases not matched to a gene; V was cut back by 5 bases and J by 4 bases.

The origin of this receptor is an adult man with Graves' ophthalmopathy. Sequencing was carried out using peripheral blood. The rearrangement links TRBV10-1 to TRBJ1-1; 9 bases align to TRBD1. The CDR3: CASSTGTGTTEAFF. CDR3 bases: TGCGCCAGCAGTACCGGGACAGGGACCACTGAAGCTTTCTTT.